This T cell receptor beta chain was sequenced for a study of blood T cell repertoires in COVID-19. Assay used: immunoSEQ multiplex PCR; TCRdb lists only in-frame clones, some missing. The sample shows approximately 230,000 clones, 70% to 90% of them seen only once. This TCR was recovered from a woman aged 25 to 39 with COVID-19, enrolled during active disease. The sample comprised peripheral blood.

CDR3 sequence (DNA): TGTGCCATCAGTTCAGGGGCCTATGGCTACACCTTC. Translating gives CAISSGAYGYTF. The J gene is TRBJ1-2, the V gene TRBV10-3, with a tentative D call TRBD1 (6 bases). Deletions cut 5 bases from V and 4 bases from J, with 8 bases between. Germline CDR1 is ENHRY and CDR2 is SYGVKD. The CDR3 runs 12 residues.